This TCR beta chain originates from a study of T cells in Graves' hyperthyroidism and ophthalmopathy. This CDR3 is built from 14 residues. Per germline, CDR1 MDHEN and CDR2 SYDVKM. The V segment lost 7 bases and the J segment 11 bases; nucleotides outside the gene matches: 9. RNA transcripts served as the template for amplifying TCR beta CDR3 regions. A first-round RT-PCR of the TCR CDR3 used the HTBI primer set. TCRdb redid the calling of the multiplex PCR reads with MiXCR, one entry per CDR3 protein. The table lists about 290,000 distinct CDR3 sequences, 12% to 15% of them singletons. PBMCs were sourced from 9 to 10 ml fresh peripheral blood. This clonotype was counted at least ten times.

Specimen: blood. The chain carries TRBV28 and TRBJ1-6; 9 bases line up with TRBD1. The TCR was taken from a woman aged 40 to 50 with Graves' hyperthyroidism. The CDR3: CASKLGQGWTPLHF. CDR3 nucleotides: TGTGCCAGCAAGCTGGGACAGGGTTGGACACCCCTCCACTTT.